These 3 T cell receptor beta chains originate from one sample sequenced in a study of T-cell memory formation after mild COVID-19. TCRdb re-called the 5' RACE reads through MiXCR, storing one row per CDR3 protein. This sample has about 340,000 distinct CDR3 sequences, with over 10% found just once. Sequenced: PBMCs or a T cell subset sorted from them (not recorded which). The source is a man aged 18 to 29 who had mild COVID-19 (a few samples of this study predate the infection). Cell type and time point are not known.

This sequence joins TRBV30 and TRBJ1-2; TRBD1 might be the D (5 bases). The germline V and J ends were trimmed by 1 base and 4 bases, with 16 bases remaining between them. Germline CDR1 GTSNPN, CDR2 SVGIG (reference sequence). CDR3 length: 15 residues. The CDR3 region has the DNA TGTGCCTGGAGTGAGGGGCAAAGTCGGAGCTATGGCTACACCTTC. Translation gives CAWSEGQSRSYGYTF. Full variable domain (remainder filled in from reference TRBV30 and TRBJ1-2): SQTIHQWPATLVQPVGSPLSLECTVEGTSNPNLYWYRQAAGRGLQLLFYSVGIGQISSEVPQNLSASRPQDRQFILSSKKLLLSDSGFYLCAWSEGQSRSYGYTFGSGTRLTVV.

Ten or more counts support this clonotype. The V call is TRBV7-7, the J call TRBJ2-5, with D uncertain. The germline CDR1 and CDR2 sequences are SSHAT and FNYEAQ (reference sequence). This CDR3 contains 13 residues. The V end was cut by 8 bases, the J end by 1 base, with 11 bases between. The chain's CDR3 is CASSPWGQETQYF. Written as DNA, the CDR3 is TGTGCCAGCTCCCCGTGGGGCCAAGAGACCCAGTACTTC.

There are a few counts of this clonotype. The chain recombines TRBV4-1 with TRBJ2-1; no firm D call. Germline CDR1 is MGHRA and CDR2 is YSYEKL. V lost 1 base and J lost 2, with 15 bases in between. This CDR3 has 17 amino acids. As DNA, the CDR3 is TGCGCCAGCAGCCAAGCCAGTTTTAGTAGGGCCTACAATGAGCAGTTCTTC. It encodes CASSQASFSRAYNEQFF.